Each of the 3 T cell receptor beta chains below was sequenced from the same sample in a study of blood T cell repertoires in COVID-19. Produced via immunoSEQ multiplex PCR; TCRdb's table is partial and in-frame only. The data show 470,000 or so clones, 70% to 90% seen once. The material sequenced was PBMCs or T cells enriched from blood (not recorded which). Every receptor here comes from a woman under 30 with acute COVID-19.

The genes are TRBV11-2 and TRBJ2-1; D is unresolved. CDR1 SGHAT and CDR2 FQNNGV come from the germline V gene. V was shortened by 0 bases and J by 2 bases, with 17 bases between the two germline ends. There are 18 residues in the CDR3. The CDR3, as DNA: TGTGCCAGCAGCTTAGAGTTCATAGGCGGATTAACCTACAATGAGCAGTTCTTC. This translates into CASSLEFIGGLTYNEQFF.

This clone was recorded once. The chain has TRBV30 and TRBJ1-6; unclear D gene. V lost 1 base and J 10 bases, leaving 11 bases between the germline ends. The CDR3 consists of 13 residues. Germline loops: CDR1 GTSNPN, CDR2 SVGIG (reference sequence). CDR3 in DNA: TGTGCCTGGAGTGACGGGAGGGAGTCACCCCTCCACTTT. This gives the protein CAWSDGRESPLHF.

V is TRBV6-5 and J is TRBJ1-1; D perhaps matches TRBD1 (5 bases). Germline lookup yields CDR1 MNHEY and CDR2 SVGAGI. Deletions cut 2 bases from V and 5 bases from J, with 12 bases between. This CDR3 is 14 amino acids long. CDR3 nucleotide sequence: TGTGCCAGCAGTTACGGCCAAAGGGGTACTGAAGCTTTCTTT. As protein: CASSYGQRGTEAFF.